These T cell receptor beta chains were read from a single sample in a study of T cells after yellow fever vaccination. TCRdb analysed the 5' RACE reads with MiXCR anew, one entry per CDR3 protein. The repertoire holds 70,000 or so distinct CDR3 sequences, around 7.9% seen once, with about 27% in the top ten. The sequencing used CD8+ T cells sorted from PBMCs, collected more than 8 days after the first yellow fever vaccination. The receptors were sampled from a man younger than 30 who received the YFV17D yellow fever vaccine. Both conserved end residues are part of each CDR3. Each record gives: D gene, clone size, V gene, J gene, CDR3 DNA, CDR3 protein. D genes are given only for firm matches. Clone size is stated in some rows and not others, as once, few, many or a class when expanded.

>NA|many|TRBV4-2|TRBJ2-7
TGTGCCAGCAGCCAAGATCTAGAACAGGGTGTCTACGAGCAGTACTTC
CASSQDLEQGVYEQYF
>TRBD2|many|TRBV12-3/TRBV12-4|TRBJ2-5
TGTGCCAGCAGTCCGGGGGGACAAGAGACCCAGTACTTC
CASSPGGQETQYF
>TRBD1|NA|TRBV27|TRBJ1-4
TGTGCCAGCAGTCCGGGACAGGGGCCTGCAACTAATGAAAAACTGTTTTTT
CASSPGQGPATNEKLFF
>NA|many|TRBV4-1|TRBJ2-1
TGCGCCAGCAGCCAGGAGGGGGCAACAGGCTACAATGAGCAGTTCTTC
CASSQEGATGYNEQFF
>NA|few|TRBV4-3|TRBJ2-5
TGCGCCAGCAGCCAAGGCCCGGGGAAAGTGTCTCAAGAGACCCAGTACTTC
CASSQGPGKVSQETQYF
>TRBD1|many|TRBV6-2/TRBV6-3|TRBJ2-5
TGTGCCAGCACCCGGGACAGGGGCCACCAAGAGACCCAGTACTTC
CASTRDRGHQETQYF
>NA|many|TRBV12-3/TRBV12-4|TRBJ2-2
TGTGCCTGCGAGGCCCCCGCCGGGGAGCTGTTTTTT
CACEAPAGELFF
>NA|many|TRBV4-3|TRBJ2-7
TGCGCCAGCAGCCAAGATTCGGGTTCCGAGCAGTACTTC
CASSQDSGSEQYF
>NA|NA|TRBV4-2|TRBJ1-6
TGTGCCAGCAGCCAAGTGCTGGGTTGGGCCCTACTGGCGGATAATTCACCCCTCCACTTT
CASSQVLGWALLADNSPLHF
>TRBD1|NA|TRBV7-9|TRBJ1-2
TGTGCCAGCAGCTCCCCGACAGGGGCGCCTCGGGGCTACACCTTC
CASSSPTGAPRGYTF
>NA|many|TRBV4-2|TRBJ2-4
TGTGCCAGCAGCCAAGATGGGGGGTGGGCCAAAAACATTCAGTACTTC
CASSQDGGWAKNIQYF
>NA|many|TRBV9|TRBJ2-7
TGTGCCAGCAGCGTAGCGGGACTGAACTCCTACGAGCAGTACTTC
CASSVAGLNSYEQYF
>NA|NA|TRBV5-4|TRBJ2-1
TGTGCCAGCAGCCCGTGGCCGAGGAATGAGCAGTTCTTC
CASSPWPRNEQFF
>TRBD1|many|TRBV29-1|TRBJ2-2
TGCAGCGCGACAGGGGAGAACACCGGGGAGCTGTTTTTT
CSATGENTGELFF
>NA|NA|TRBV30|TRBJ2-7
TGTGCCTGGATCCAACTAGGGGGGTTAGGCGAGCAGTACTTC
CAWIQLGGLGEQYF
>NA|many|TRBV29-1|TRBJ2-5
TGCAGCGTTGAAGGGGCAGGCCTAGACGAGACCCAGTACTTC
CSVEGAGLDETQYF
>TRBD2|many|TRBV12-3/TRBV12-4|TRBJ2-7
TGTGCCAGCAGTCTCTTTGGGGGGGGGAGCTCCTACGAGCAGTACTTC
CASSLFGGGSSYEQYF
>TRBD2|many|TRBV10-3|TRBJ2-7
TGTGCCATCAGTGAGTGGGGGGGTAGGCTTTACGAGCAGTACTTC
CAISEWGGRLYEQYF
>NA|many|TRBV7-2|TRBJ2-3
TGTGCCAGCAGCTTAATCTCAGATACGCAGTATTTT
CASSLISDTQYF
>TRBD2|NA|TRBV12-3/TRBV12-4|TRBJ2-3
TGTGCCAGCGGCTCCGGACTAGCGGGCTACCGAGCTAGCACAGATACGCAGTATTTT
CASGSGLAGYRASTDTQYF
>NA|NA|TRBV15|TRBJ2-2
TGTGCCACCAGCACCTTAACCAGGGACACCGGGGAGCTGTTTTTT
CATSTLTRDTGELFF
>NA|many|TRBV6-5|TRBJ2-3
TGTGCCAGCAGTCCCATGGCCCTAGCCACAGATACGCAGTATTTT
CASSPMALATDTQYF
>NA|many|TRBV7-3|TRBJ2-5
TGTGCCAGCAGCCCGGGGCCAAGCGGGGAGACCCAGTACTTC
CASSPGPSGETQYF
>TRBD2|many|TRBV10-2|TRBJ2-1
TGCGCCAGCAGTGAGTTGGTAGCGGGATCTTCCTACAATGAGCAGTTCTTC
CASSELVAGSSYNEQFF